The 18 T cell receptor beta chains in this list originate from one sample, sequenced in a study of cytomegalovirus exposure and HLA in healthy donors. The PCR used 60 Vbeta and 13 Jbeta primers. TCRdb's table, derived via immunoSEQ multiplex PCR, lists solely in-frame clones and lacks some. Altogether 150,000 or so clones are present, around 79% being singletons, with the ten largest covering 3%. The sequencing input was PBMCs. These receptor sequences come from a man aged 35 to 55 in good health and CMV-seropositive.

This clone turned up a few times. The chain links TRBV6-5 to TRBJ1-4; unclear D gene. Deletions cut 7 bases from V and 5 bases from J, with 14 bases between. This CDR3 is built from 14 residues. Germline V gene lookup returns CDR1 MNHEY and CDR2 SVGAGI. The CDR3 nucleotides are TGTGCCAGCAACACTGGACGGGGAAATGAAAAACTGTTTTTT. Its translation: CASNTGRGNEKLFF.

V and J are TRBV19 and TRBJ1-5; 9 nucleotides line up with TRBD1. This CDR3 has 15 amino acids. With 7 bases clipped from V and 2 bases from J, the junction kept 6 bases outside the gene matches. Germline V lookup: CDR1 LNHDA, CDR2 SQIVND (reference sequence). The CDR3: CASTLRTGGNQPQHF. For the CDR3, the DNA is TGTGCCAGTACCCTTCGGACAGGGGGCAATCAGCCCCAGCATTTT.

The sample holds one count of this clone. The chain employs TRBV5-1 and TRBJ2-7, with 14 bases identical to TRBD2. Germline CDR1 and CDR2: SGHRS and YFSETQ. The CDR3 contains 18 residues. V shed 4 bases and J 3 bases; nucleotides not matched to a gene: 12. The CDR3 sequence is CASSPRGLAGAFDYEQYF. The CDR3 DNA reads as TGCGCCAGCAGCCCAAGGGGACTAGCGGGAGCCTTCGACTACGAGCAGTACTTC.

The chain employs TRBV19 and TRBJ2-7; D may be TRBD1 (5 bases). CDR1 and CDR2 from the germline V gene are LNHDA and SQIVND (reference sequence). V was shortened by 5 bases and J by 8 bases, with 13 bases between the two germline ends. The CDR3 runs 12 residues. CDR3 sequence (DNA): TGTGCCAGTAGTGAATCGACAGAAAAGCAGTACTTC. Translated: CASSESTEKQYF.

The genes are TRBV5-1 and TRBJ1-2; D is uncertain. Germline V gene data show CDR1 as SGHRS and CDR2 as YFSETQ. Between the trimmed V and J ends, which lost 0 bases and 2 bases, there was a span of 11 bases. The CDR3 is made up of 15 amino acids. This CDR3 is CASSLVDGVNYGYTF. The CDR3 DNA is TGCGCCAGCAGCTTGGTGGACGGGGTGAACTATGGCTACACCTTC.

The J gene is TRBJ2-1, the V gene TRBV28; D is perhaps TRBD2 (6 bases). The CDR3 extends over 15 amino acids. V lost 7 bases and J 8 bases, leaving 21 bases between the germline ends. Germline CDR1 and CDR2: MDHEN and SYDVKM. The CDR3, as DNA: TGTGCCAGCACTTCCACTAGCTTTTTAGTTGATGAGCAGTTCTTC. This gives the protein CASTSTSFLVDEQFF.

The chain is built from TRBV27 and TRBJ2-3; 15 bases fit TRBD2. The trim removed 6 bases at V and 3 bases at J, leaving 7 bases unmatched. Germline values: CDR1 MNHEY, CDR2 SMNVEV (reference sequence). This CDR3 is 17 amino acids long. The CDR3 spells CASSRTSGRGGTDTQYF. The CDR3 DNA follows: TGTGCCAGCAGCCGGACTAGCGGGAGGGGTGGGACAGATACGCAGTATTTT.

CDR3 DNA sequence: TGTGCCAGCAGCCCGAGCGGGCTGTCCTACGAGCAGTACTTC. Translation gives CASSPSGLSYEQYF. V is TRBV5-4 and J is TRBJ2-7; D might be TRBD2 (6 bases). The CDR3 is made up of 14 amino acids. V lost 4 bases to trimming and J lost 1 base, with 12 bases between them. Germline values: CDR1 SGHNT, CDR2 YYREEE (reference sequence).

This clone was observed a single time. V is TRBV5-6 and J is TRBJ2-4; 9 bases agree with TRBD1. The junction had 2 bases not matched to a gene; V was cut back by 1 base and J by 0 bases. Germline assignment: CDR1 SGHDT and CDR2 YYEEEE. The CDR3 is 16 residues long. CDR3 sequence reads: CASSLYRGLAKNIQYF. The DNA for the CDR3 is TGTGCCAGCAGCTTGTACAGGGGGCTAGCCAAAAACATTCAGTACTTC.

The V gene is TRBV7-9, the J gene TRBJ2-7, with 7 bases identical to TRBD1. Unmatched junction bases numbered 10, after V lost 5 bases and J lost 3 bases. The CDR3 is 15 amino acids. Germline CDR1 is SEHNR and CDR2 is FQNEAQ (reference sequence). CDR3 sequence (DNA): TGTGCCAGCAGCCCAGGGGACAGTGTTTTCTACGAGCAGTACTTC. Its translation is CASSPGDSVFYEQYF.

A few counts support this clone. An end of the junction does not agree with germline; a read error may underlie this. This chain connects TRBV7-9 to TRBJ2-2; 10 nucleotides agree with TRBD2. CDR1 SEHNR and CDR2 FQNEAQ come from the germline V gene (reference sequence). CDR3 size: 16 residues. CDR3 bases: TGTTCCAGCAGCTTAGGGACTAGCGATAACACCGGGGAGCTGTTTTTT. This codes for CSSSLGTSDNTGELFF. The full variable domain, rest sourced from reference TRBV7-9 and TRBJ2-2, is DTGVSQNPRHKITKRGQNVTFRCDPISEHNRLYWYRQTLGQGPEFLTYFQNEAQLEKSRLLSDRFSAERPKGSFSTLEIQRTEQGDSAMYLCSSSLGTSDNTGELFFGEGSRLTVL.

This chain joins TRBV6-5 and TRBJ1-5; a possible D gene is TRBD1 (5 bases). Trimming stripped 6 bases from V and 7 bases from J, with 16 bases between. CDR3 length equals 14 residues. The V gene's germline CDR1 is MNHEY and CDR2 SVGAGI. CDR3 loop: CASSRTGGNQPQHF. The CDR3 nucleotides are TGTGCCAGCAGCCGTACGGGGGGAAACCAGCCCCAGCATTTT.

CDR3: CASSAGRTSGVYYEQYF. In DNA form, the CDR3 reads TGTGCCAGCAGTGCCGGACGAACTAGCGGGGTTTACTACGAGCAGTACTTC. This chain uses TRBV6-1 with TRBJ2-7, with 10 bases matching TRBD2. The V segment lost 4 bases and the J segment 3 bases; nucleotides outside the gene matches: 12. The CDR3 sequence is 17 residues long. Per germline, CDR1 MNHNS and CDR2 SASEGT.

CDR3 in DNA: TGTGCCAGCACGCGACTAGCGGGAGACGGCGCCGGGGAGCTGTTTTTT. This encodes CASTRLAGDGAGELFF. The chain carries TRBV4-2 and TRBJ2-2; 12 bases fit TRBD2. The CDR3 is made up of 16 amino acids. Trimming cost V 7 bases and J 6 bases; bases outside gene matches: 9. Germline V gene lookup returns CDR1 LGHNA and CDR2 YNFKEQ.

The rearrangement uses TRBV7-2 and TRBJ2-1; 14 bases fit TRBD2. This CDR3 comprises 15 residues. Germline V CDR1 and CDR2: SGHTA, FQGNSA. The junction had 4 bases not matched to a gene; V was cut back by 5 bases and J by 7 bases. CDR3 coding DNA: TGTGCCAGCAGCGCCGGGACTAGCGGGAGTAATGAGCAGTTCTTC. It is translated as CASSAGTSGSNEQFF.

V and J are TRBV6-6 and TRBJ1-3, with D hard to call. This CDR3 comprises 14 residues. Germline V gene lookup returns CDR1 MNHNY and CDR2 SVGAGI (reference sequence). Trimming took 2 bases from V and 3 from J, leaving 8 bases between them. CDR3: CASSYVVGGNTIYF. The CDR3 region has the DNA TGTGCCAGCAGTTACGTGGTCGGTGGAAACACCATATATTTT.

The chain links TRBV6-5 to TRBJ1-2, with 7 bases matching TRBD1. After removal of 0 bases from V and 3 bases from J, the junction contained 1 base not matched to a gene. There are 14 residues in the CDR3. Per the germline V gene, CDR1 is MNHEY and CDR2 is SVGAGI. CDR3 nucleotides: TGTGCCAGCAGTTACTCCACAGGGGACTATGGCTACACCTTC. This sequence encodes CASSYSTGDYGYTF.

This clone was recorded a few times. The chain couples TRBV4-2 to TRBJ2-4, with a tentative D call TRBD1 (6 bases). The CDR3 has 19 amino acids. Germline-derived CDR1 and CDR2 are LGHNA and YNFKEQ. V was clipped by 4 bases and J by 0 bases, with 22 bases between them. The CDR3 DNA reads as TGTGCCAGCAGCCCCAACACCTGGGACACTTCACTAGCCAAAAACATTCAGTACTTC. It encodes CASSPNTWDTSLAKNIQYF.